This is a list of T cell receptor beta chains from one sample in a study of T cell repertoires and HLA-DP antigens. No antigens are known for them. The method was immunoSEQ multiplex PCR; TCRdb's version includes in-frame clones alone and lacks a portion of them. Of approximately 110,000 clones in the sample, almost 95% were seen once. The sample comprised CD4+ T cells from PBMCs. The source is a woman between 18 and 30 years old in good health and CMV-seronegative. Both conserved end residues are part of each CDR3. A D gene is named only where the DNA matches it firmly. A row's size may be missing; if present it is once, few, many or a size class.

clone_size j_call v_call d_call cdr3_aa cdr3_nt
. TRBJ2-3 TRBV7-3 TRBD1 CASSWTGGGWDTQYF TGTGCCAGCAGCTGGACAGGGGGCGGATGGGATACGCAGTATTTT
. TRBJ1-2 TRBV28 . CASSLDRANYGYTF TGTGCCAGCAGTTTGGACAGAGCTAACTATGGCTACACCTTC
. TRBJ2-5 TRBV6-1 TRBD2 CASSPRLAGQETQYF TGTGCCAGCAGCCCCAGACTAGCGGGGCAAGAGACCCAGTACTTC
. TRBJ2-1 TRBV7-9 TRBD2 CASRRPGTSGQNEQFF TGTGCCAGCAGACGTCCCGGGACTAGCGGTCAGAATGAGCAGTTCTTC
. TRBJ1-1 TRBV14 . CASSFRPTEAFF TGTGCCAGCAGCTTCCGTCCCACGGAAGCTTTCTTT
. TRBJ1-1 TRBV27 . CASSPQGPMNTEAFF TGTGCCAGCAGCCCACAGGGACCAATGAACACTGAAGCTTTCTTT
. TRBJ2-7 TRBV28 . CATTRGGITYEQYF TGTGCCACCACCCGAGGAGGGATTACCTACGAGCAGTACTTC
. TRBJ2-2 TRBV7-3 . CASSLTNTGELFF TGTGCCAGCAGCTTAACGAACACCGGGGAGCTGTTTTTT
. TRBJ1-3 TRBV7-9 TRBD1 CASSALGTVGNTIYF TGTGCCAGCAGCGCCCTAGGGACAGTTGGAAACACCATATATTTT
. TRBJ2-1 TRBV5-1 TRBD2 CASSLAPQGLAGGREYNEQFF TGCGCCAGCAGCTTGGCTCCTCAGGGACTAGCGGGGGGGCGAGAATACAATGAGCAGTTCTTC
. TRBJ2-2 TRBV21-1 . CASSKKTDPNTGELFF TGTGCCAGCAGCAAGAAGACAGACCCGAACACCGGGGAGCTGTTTTTT
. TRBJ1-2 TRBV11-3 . CASSLATAGYYGYTF TGTGCCAGCAGCTTAGCAACTGCGGGATACTATGGCTACACCTTC
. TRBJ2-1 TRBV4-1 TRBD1 CASSQVPTGGGNEQFF TGCGCCAGCAGCCAAGTCCCGACAGGGGGTGGGAATGAGCAGTTCTTC
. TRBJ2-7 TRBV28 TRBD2 CASSLGTSGTYEQYF TGTGCCAGCAGTTTGGGGACTAGCGGGACGTACGAGCAGTACTTC
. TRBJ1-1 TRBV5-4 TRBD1 CASSIGTGGFAEAFF TGTGCCAGCAGCATCGGGACAGGAGGATTCGCTGAAGCTTTCTTT
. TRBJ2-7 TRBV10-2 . CALASDLTDEQYF TGCGCCTTAGCTAGCGACCTAACCGACGAGCAGTACTTC
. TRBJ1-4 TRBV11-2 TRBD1 CASSWTGGTNEKLFF TGTGCCAGCAGCTGGACAGGGGGCACTAATGAAAAACTGTTTTTT
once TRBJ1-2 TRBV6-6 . CASSYVGGQTYGYTF TGTGCCAGCAGTTATGTCGGGGGGCAGACCTATGGCTACACCTTC
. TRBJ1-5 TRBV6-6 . CASSWGLSNQPQHF TGTGCCAGCAGTTGGGGACTTAGCAATCAGCCCCAGCATTTT
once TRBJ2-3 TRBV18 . CASSPPGGLSTDTQYF TGTGCCAGCTCACCACCCGGGGGATTGAGCACAGATACGCAGTATTTT
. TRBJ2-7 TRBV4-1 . CASSQFFPPDKVSYEQYF TGCGCCAGCAGCCAGTTTTTCCCCCCGGACAAGGTGTCCTACGAGCAGTACTTC
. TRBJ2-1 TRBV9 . CASTSPGGSYNEQFF TGTGCCAGCACCAGTCCCGGGGGTTCCTACAATGAGCAGTTCTTC
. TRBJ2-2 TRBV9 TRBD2 CASTRTSGRVGELFF TGTGCCAGCACAAGGACTAGCGGGAGGGTCGGGGAGCTGTTTTTT
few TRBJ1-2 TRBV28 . CASSPNLGIYYGYTF TGTGCCAGCAGTCCCAACCTCGGGATTTACTATGGCTACACCTTC
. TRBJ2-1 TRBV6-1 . CASTSGKGAGYEQFF TGTGCCAGCACCTCCGGAAAAGGGGCAGGGTATGAGCAGTTCTTC
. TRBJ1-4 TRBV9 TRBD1 CASSATGGWEKLFF TGTGCCAGCAGCGCCACAGGGGGGTGGGAAAAACTGTTTTTT
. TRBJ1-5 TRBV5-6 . CASSLTGLKPQHF TGTGCCAGCAGCTTGACAGGGTTAAAGCCCCAGCATTTT
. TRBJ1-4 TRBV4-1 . CASSQVAGVLFF TGCGCCAGCAGCCAAGTCGCAGGGGTTCTGTTTTTT
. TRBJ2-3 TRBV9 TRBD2 CASSRLADRTDTQYF TGTGCCAGCAGCCGACTAGCGGACCGCACAGATACGCAGTATTTT
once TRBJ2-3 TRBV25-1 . CASSDLARTDTQYF TGTGCCAGCAGTGATCTAGCACGCACAGATACGCAGTATTTT
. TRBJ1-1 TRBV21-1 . CASSKARGARGNTEAFF TGTGCCAGCAGCAAAGCGCGGGGGGCCAGGGGGAACACTGAAGCTTTCTTT
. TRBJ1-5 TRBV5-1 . CASSPGQGANQPQHF TGCGCCAGCAGCCCTGGTCAGGGTGCCAATCAGCCCCAGCATTTT
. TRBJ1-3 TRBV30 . CARDRGISGNTIYF TGTGCCCGGGACCGGGGTATCTCTGGAAACACCATATATTTT
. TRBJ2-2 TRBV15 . CATSRGAISGELFF TGTGCCACCAGCAGAGGTGCCATATCCGGGGAGCTGTTTTTT
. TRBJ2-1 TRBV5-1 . CASSSGLMWANEQFF TGCGCCAGCAGCTCCGGACTGATGTGGGCCAATGAGCAGTTCTTC
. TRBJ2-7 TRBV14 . CASSQYGGASYEQYF TGTGCCAGCAGCCAATACGGAGGGGCGTCCTACGAGCAGTACTTC
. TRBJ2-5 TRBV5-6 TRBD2 CASSLEWTSRKETQYF TGTGCCAGCAGCTTGGAGTGGACTAGTCGAAAGGAGACCCAGTACTTC
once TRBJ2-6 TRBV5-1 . CASSSGPGANVLTF TGCGCCAGCAGCTCTGGGCCTGGGGCCAACGTCCTGACTTTC
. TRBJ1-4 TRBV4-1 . CASSRGQGSYEKLFF TGCGCCAGCAGCCGAGGTCAGGGGTCATACGAAAAACTGTTTTTT
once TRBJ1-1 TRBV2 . CASRFTGSRAEAFF TGTGCCAGCAGGTTCACAGGGAGTAGGGCTGAAGCTTTCTTT
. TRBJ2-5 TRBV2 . CASSVQVQETQYF TGTGCCAGCAGTGTCCAGGTCCAAGAGACCCAGTACTTC
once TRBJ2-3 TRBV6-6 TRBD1 CASTTGDRGGTDTQYF TGTGCCAGCACCACCGGGGACAGGGGCGGCACAGATACGCAGTATTTT
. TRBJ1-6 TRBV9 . CASSYQSGPTYSPLHF TGTGCCAGCAGCTACCAATCGGGACCAACATATTCACCCCTCCACTTT
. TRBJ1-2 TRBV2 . CASRQAPYGYTF TGTGCCAGCAGACAGGCGCCCTATGGCTACACCTTC
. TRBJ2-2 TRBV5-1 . CASSLALSGSGTGELFF TGCGCCAGCAGCTTGGCTTTATCCGGGAGCGGAACCGGGGAGCTGTTTTTT
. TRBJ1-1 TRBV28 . CASSLGPPDTEAFF TGTGCCAGCAGTTTAGGACCCCCTGACACTGAAGCTTTCTTT
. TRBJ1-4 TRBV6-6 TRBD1 CASRRTGMGFQEKLFF TGTGCCAGCAGAAGGACAGGGATGGGCTTTCAGGAAAAACTGTTTTTT
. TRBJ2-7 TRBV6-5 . CASSYATRTLYEQYF TGTGCCAGCAGTTACGCAACCAGGACACTCTACGAGCAGTACTTC